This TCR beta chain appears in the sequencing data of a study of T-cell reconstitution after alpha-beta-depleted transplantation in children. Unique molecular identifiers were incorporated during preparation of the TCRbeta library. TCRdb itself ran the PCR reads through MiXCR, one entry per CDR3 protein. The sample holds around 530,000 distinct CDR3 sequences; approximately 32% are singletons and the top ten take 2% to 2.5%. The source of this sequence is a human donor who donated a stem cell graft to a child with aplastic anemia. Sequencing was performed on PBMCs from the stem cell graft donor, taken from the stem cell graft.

The CDR3 DNA sequence: TGCAGCGTTGCTTCCCGGAGACAGGGCGATGAGCAGTTCTTC. Its protein is CSVASRRQGDEQFF. V gene TRBV29-1 combines with J gene TRBJ2-1, with 7 bases fitting TRBD1. J gave up 8 bases and V 4 bases, and 11 bases lay outside the gene matches. This CDR3 region has 14 residues. Germline V gene lookup returns CDR1 SQVTM and CDR2 ANQGSEA.